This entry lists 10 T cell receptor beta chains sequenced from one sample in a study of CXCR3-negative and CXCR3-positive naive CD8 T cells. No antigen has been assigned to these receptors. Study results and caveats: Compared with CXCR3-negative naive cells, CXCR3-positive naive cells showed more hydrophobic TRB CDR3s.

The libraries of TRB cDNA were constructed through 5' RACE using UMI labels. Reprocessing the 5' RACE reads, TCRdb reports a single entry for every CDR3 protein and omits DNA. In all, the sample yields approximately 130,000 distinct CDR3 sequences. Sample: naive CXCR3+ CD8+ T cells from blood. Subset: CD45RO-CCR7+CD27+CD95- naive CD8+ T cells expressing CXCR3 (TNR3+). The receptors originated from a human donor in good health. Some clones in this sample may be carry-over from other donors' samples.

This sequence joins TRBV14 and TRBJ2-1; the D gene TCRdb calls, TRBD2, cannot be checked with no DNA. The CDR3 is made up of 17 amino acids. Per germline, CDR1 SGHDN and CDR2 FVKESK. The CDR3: CASSQAFNSGGYNEQFF.

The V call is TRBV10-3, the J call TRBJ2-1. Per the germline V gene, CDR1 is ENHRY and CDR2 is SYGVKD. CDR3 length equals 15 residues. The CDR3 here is CAISVPGSPYNEQFF.

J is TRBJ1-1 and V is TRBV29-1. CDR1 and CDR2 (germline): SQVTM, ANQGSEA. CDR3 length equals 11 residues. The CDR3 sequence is CSYSVDTEAFF.

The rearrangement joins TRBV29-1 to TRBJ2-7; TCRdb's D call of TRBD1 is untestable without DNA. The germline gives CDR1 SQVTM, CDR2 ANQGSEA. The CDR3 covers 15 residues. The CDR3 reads CSVEAAGDQSYEQYF.

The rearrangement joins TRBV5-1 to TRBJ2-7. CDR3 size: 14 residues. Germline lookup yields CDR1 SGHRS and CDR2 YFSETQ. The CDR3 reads CASSLDTGLYEQYF.

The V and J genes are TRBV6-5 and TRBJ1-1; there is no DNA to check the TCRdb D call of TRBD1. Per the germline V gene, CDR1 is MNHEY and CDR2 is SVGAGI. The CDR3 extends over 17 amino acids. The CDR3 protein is CASSYSSGQGILTEAFF.

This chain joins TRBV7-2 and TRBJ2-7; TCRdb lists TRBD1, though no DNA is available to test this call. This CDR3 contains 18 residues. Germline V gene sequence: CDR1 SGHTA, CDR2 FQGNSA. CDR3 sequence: CASSLPVTGGNPLYEQYF. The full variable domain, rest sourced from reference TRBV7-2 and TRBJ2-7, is GAGVSQSPSNKVTEKGKDVELRCDPISGHTALYWYRQSLGQGLEFLIYFQGNSAPDKSGLPSDRFSAERTGGSVSTLTIQRTQQEDSAVYLCASSLPVTGGNPLYEQYFGPGTRLTVT.

The CDR3 spells CASSQRGASSYEQYF. This chain uses TRBV4-1 with TRBJ2-7; as DNA is missing, the TRBD1 call by TCRdb cannot be tested. Germline CDR1 reads MGHRA; CDR2 reads YSYEKL. This CDR3 has 15 amino acids.

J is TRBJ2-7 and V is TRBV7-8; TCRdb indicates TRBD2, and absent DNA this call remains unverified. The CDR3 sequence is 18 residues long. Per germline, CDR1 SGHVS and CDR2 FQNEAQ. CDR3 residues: CASSLTRDGPFSTYEQYF.

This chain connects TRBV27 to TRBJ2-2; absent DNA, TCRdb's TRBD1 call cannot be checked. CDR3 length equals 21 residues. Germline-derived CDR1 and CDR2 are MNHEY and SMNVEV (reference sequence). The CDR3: CASSLRPPGQGFVEDTGELFF.